This T cell receptor beta chain was recorded in a study of cytomegalovirus exposure and HLA in healthy donors. Study-wide results and limits: The study carried out a later analysis of TCR beta sequences. It associated approximately 17,000 of them with specific HLA alleles at a false discovery rate of 0.05. Earlier findings revealed that most TCR beta V segments proved productive either about 87% or about 30% of the time.

Primers: 60 Vbeta forward and 13 Jbeta reverse. As processed by the authors: In a later analysis, the count reached approximately 80 million unique TCR beta chains, with about 11 million shared. Assay: immunoSEQ multiplex PCR; the TCRdb copy retains only in-frame clones and omits some. That table supplies the V and J calls and clone size; D and trimming were determined from the DNA. This table has roughly 90,000 clones, roughly 84% appearing once. This clone appeared a few times. No antigen is known for it. V dropped 6 bases and J dropped 8 bases, with 10 bases sitting between them. This CDR3 region has 12 residues. Germline V lookup: CDR1 MNHNS, CDR2 SASEGT.

This sequence was found in a man younger than 35 in good health and CMV-seronegative. This chain connects TRBV6-1 to TRBJ1-4; D uncertain. Source material: PBMCs. DNA for the CDR3: TGTGCCAGCAGCCTGTTGGCCGAAAAACTGTTTTTT. This translates into CASSLLAEKLFF.